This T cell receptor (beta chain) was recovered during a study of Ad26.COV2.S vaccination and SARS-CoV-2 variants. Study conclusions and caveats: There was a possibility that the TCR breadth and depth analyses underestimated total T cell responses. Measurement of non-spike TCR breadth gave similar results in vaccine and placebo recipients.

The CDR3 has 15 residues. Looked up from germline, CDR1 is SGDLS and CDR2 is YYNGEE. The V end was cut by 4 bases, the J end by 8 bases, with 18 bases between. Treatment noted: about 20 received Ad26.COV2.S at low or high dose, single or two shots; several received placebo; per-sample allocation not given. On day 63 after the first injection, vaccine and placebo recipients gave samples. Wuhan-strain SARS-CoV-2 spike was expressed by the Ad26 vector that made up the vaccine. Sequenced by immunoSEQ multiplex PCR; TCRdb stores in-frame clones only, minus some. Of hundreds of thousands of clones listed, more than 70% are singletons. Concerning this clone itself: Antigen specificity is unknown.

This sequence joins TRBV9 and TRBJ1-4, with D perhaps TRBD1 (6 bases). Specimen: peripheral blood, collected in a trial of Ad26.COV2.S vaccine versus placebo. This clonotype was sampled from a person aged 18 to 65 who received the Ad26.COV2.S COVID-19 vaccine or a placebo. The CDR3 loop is CASSPLDSGWEKLFF. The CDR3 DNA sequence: TGTGCCAGCAGCCCTCTGGACAGCGGCTGGGAAAAACTGTTTTTT. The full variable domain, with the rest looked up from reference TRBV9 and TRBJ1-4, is DSGVTQTPKHLITATGQRVTLRCSPRSGDLSVYWYQQSLDQGLQFLIQYYNGEERAKGNILERFSAQQFPDLHSELNLSSLELGDSALYFCASSPLDSGWEKLFFGSGTQLSVL.